The entry below gives a single T cell receptor beta chain sequence along with its context. CDR3 size: 18 residues. With 5 bases clipped from V and 1 base from J, the junction kept 13 bases outside the gene matches. CDR1 is SGHTA and CDR2 is FQGNSA in the germline V gene. The data were obtained in a study of blood T cell repertoires in COVID-19. At the level of the study: Collection of acute and convalescent COVID-19 samples took place in the United States, Italy and Spain. PBMCs, B-cell-depleted T cells, or T cells were the source of the cDNA or gDNA that made up the material.

Per the study methods: Cell counts per sample came from amplifying reference gene primers. This table comes from immunoSEQ multiplex PCR, and its TCRdb copy is limited to in-frame clones, with some not included. The V and J calls and clone size come from that table; D and trimming were worked out from the DNA. In the table there are around 280,000 clones, more than 75% of which are singletons. The sequenced sample was peripheral blood. The V call is TRBV7-2, the J call TRBJ2-2; TRBD1 aligns across 7 bases. This receptor was obtained from an older man with acute or convalescent COVID-19. In DNA form, the CDR3 reads TGTGCCAGCAGCCCGGGACAGACGTTATTATGGAACACCGGGGAGCTGTTTTTT. The encoded protein is CASSPGQTLLWNTGELFF.